This TCR beta chain comes out of a study of blood T cell repertoires in COVID-19. Assay: immunoSEQ multiplex PCR; the TCRdb copy retains only in-frame clones and omits some. Counted here are fewer than 300,000 clones, roughly 84% occurring once; the ten biggest clones make up 15% to 19%. Trimming shortened V by 1 base and J by 9 bases, and 16 bases separated the two germline ends. The germline V gene has CDR1 SGHTA and CDR2 FQGTGA. This CDR3 region has 16 residues. This sequence was found in a person between 70 and 80 years old with COVID-19, enrolled during active disease. Sequenced sample: peripheral blood. This chain joins TRBV7-3 and TRBJ1-6, with TRBD1 as a possible D gene (6 bases). The CDR3 reads CASSLSGGAGASPLHF. The CDR3 nucleotides are TGTGCCAGCAGCTTAAGTGGGGGCGCCGGTGCTTCACCCCTCCACTTT. Complete variable domain (other parts from reference TRBV7-3 and TRBJ1-6): GAGVSQTPSNKVTEKGKYVELRCDPISGHTALYWYRQSLGQGPEFLIYFQGTGAADDSGLPNDRFFAVRPEGSVSTLKIQRTERGDSAVYLCASSLSGGAGASPLHFGNGTRLTVT.